This TCR beta chain was identified during a study of T cells after yellow fever vaccination. Study-level results: Any FACS-sorted repertoire could hold abundant clonotypes that contaminate it from the bulk population. Most clones from primary vaccination were detected again post-booster (about 95% CD4, about 88% CD8).

Germline CDR1 and CDR2: SEHNR and FQNEAQ (reference sequence). This CDR3 has 15 amino acids. V dropped 1 base and J dropped 7; count of bases not matched to a gene: 4. This clonotype came up many times. Its antigen is not known. It was through 5'RACE template switching that TCR cDNA was made, with a universal primer site and UMIs added. TCRdb reprocessed the 5' RACE reads via MiXCR and lists one record per CDR3 protein. The sample has about 630,000 distinct CDR3 sequences, over 9% seen once; the top ten hold under 15%. This rearrangement joins TRBV7-9 to TRBJ2-1; 10 nucleotides line up with TRBD2. Sequences were derived from PBMCs, sampled on the day of the yellow fever booster vaccination. This sequence originates from a man aged 25 to 40 who received the YFV17D yellow fever vaccine. In nucleotides, the CDR3 is TGTGCCAGCAGCTTAGTTACTAGCGGGACAAATGAGCAGTTCTTC. Translated, it gives CASSLVTSGTNEQFF.